The source of this T cell receptor beta chain is a study of blood T cell repertoires in COVID-19. Whole-study context: T cells, B-cell-depleted T cells, or PBMCs supplied cDNA or gDNA.

Participant reports of clinical history set cohort assignment. The protocol was immunoSEQ multiplex PCR, while the TCRdb copy is restricted to in-frame clones and leaves out a portion. The table has roughly 220,000 clones, about 86% seen once. This TCR was sampled from a woman in her 50s with acute COVID-19. Input material: PBMCs or T cells enriched from blood (not recorded which).

CDR3 loop: CASSKGGRGDTQYF. DNA for the CDR3: TGTGCCAGCAGTAAGGGAGGTAGGGGAGATACGCAGTATTTT. The chain uses TRBV6-5 and TRBJ2-3, with a possible D match to TRBD2 (6 bases). The CDR3 is 14 amino acids. From germline, CDR1 is MNHEY and CDR2 SVGAGI. Trimming shortened V by 5 bases and J by 5 bases, and 14 bases separated the two germline ends.